Sequencing of this T cell receptor beta chain was carried out in a study of cytomegalovirus exposure and HLA in healthy donors. Overall study results and limits: It was reported in a later analysis that an Asian-associated ancestry cluster showed fewer N-insertions than the roughly 710-donor mean. Earlier analysis found most TCR beta V segments productive about 87% or about 30% of the time.

With respect to this clone: Its antigen is as yet unknown.

Germline V gene sequence: CDR1 ENHRY, CDR2 SYGVKD. V was pared by 6 bases and J by 6 bases, with 9 bases of the junction left unmatched. The length of the CDR3 is 15 residues. Vbeta (60) and Jbeta (13) primers were used in the PCR. Clones were sequenced by immunoSEQ multiplex PCR, and TCRdb holds only the in-frame ones, with some missing. Its table lists some 120,000 clones. This receptor was taken from a man aged 35 to 55 in good health and CMV-seronegative. J is TRBJ2-2 and V is TRBV10-3; TRBD1 aligns across 8 bases. The sample consisted of PBMCs. The CDR3 loop is CAISLGQGVPGELFF. The CDR3 DNA reads as TGTGCCATCAGCCTTGGACAGGGAGTCCCCGGGGAGCTGTTTTTT.